These 28 T cell receptor beta chains were all obtained from the same sample, sequenced in a study of patients and donors after allogeneic stem cell transplantation. Via MiXCR, TCRdb re-called the RT-PCR reads, giving one row per CDR3 protein. This table holds 45,000 to 65,000 distinct CDR3 sequences, 13% found once. The sample consisted of blood, either unsorted or a sorted T cell fraction (not recorded which). These receptors were collected from a human donor who was either an allogeneic HSCT recipient or a stem cell or donor lymphocyte infusion donor (not recorded which). It is not recorded whose cells these are; they may come from a transplant donor.

The rearrangement joins TRBV5-1 to TRBJ1-2, with 9 nucleotides matching TRBD1. The CDR3 covers 13 residues. CDR1 is SGHRS, CDR2 YFSETQ, per germline. The junction had 7 bases not matched to a gene; V was cut back by 6 bases and J by 7 bases. CDR3 amino acids: CASIGDRAIGYTF. CDR3 nucleotides: TGCGCCAGCATCGGGGACAGGGCTATTGGCTACACCTTC.

The rearrangement joins TRBV12-3 or TRBV12-4 to TRBJ1-6, with D possibly TRBD1 on 6 matching bases. This CDR3 is built from 14 residues. V gave up 5 bases and J gave up 8 bases, with 13 bases separating them. The chain's CDR3 is CASSGLGGYSPLHF. The CDR3 DNA reads TGTGCCAGCAGTGGCCTAGGGGGATATTCACCCCTCCACTTT.

This clonotype was observed at least ten times. CDR3 region: CASSWSSEQFF. The CDR3 DNA reads as TGTGCCAGCAGCTGGAGCTCTGAGCAGTTCTTC. The V gene is TRBV7-9, the J gene TRBJ2-1; D remains unclear. Germline V gives CDR1 SEHNR, CDR2 FQNEAQ (reference sequence). V dropped 4 bases and J dropped 9 bases, with 7 bases sitting between them. This CDR3 has 11 amino acids.

The V gene is TRBV7-9, the J gene TRBJ2-2; weak D call: TRBD1 (6 bases). This CDR3 has 13 residues. V was pared by 4 bases and J by 6 bases, with 9 bases between. The V gene's germline CDR1 is SEHNR and CDR2 FQNEAQ (reference sequence). CDR3 coding DNA: TGTGCCAGCAGCTCCTACAGGGCCGGGGAGCTGTTTTTT. Its translation is CASSSYRAGELFF.

The chain employs TRBV15 and TRBJ2-2, with 7 bases identical to TRBD2. Germline-derived CDR1 and CDR2 are LNHNV and YYDKDF (reference sequence). With V trimmed by 5 bases and J by 8 bases, 11 bases remained unmatched. The CDR3 loop spans 15 amino acids. In DNA form, the CDR3 reads TGTGCCACCAGCCTGCTAGCGGCCGAAATGGGGGAGCTGTTTTTT. It translates to CATSLLAAEMGELFF.

In its sample, this clonotype was seen once. The chain joins TRBV4-2 to TRBJ2-1, with 9 nucleotides matching TRBD2. The CDR3 is 17 amino acids. CDR1 is LGHNA, CDR2 YNFKEQ, per germline. Trimming removed 4 bases from V and 5 bases from J; junction bases left unmatched: 12. Written as DNA, the CDR3 is TGTGCCAGCAGCCCTCCCCGGAGACTAGCGGCTAACAATGAGCAGTTCTTC. Amino acids: CASSPPRRLAANNEQFF.

This clonotype has just a few counts. The CDR3 loop is CASQGDRGVGGELFF. The DNA of the CDR3 is TGTGCCTCCCAGGGGGACAGGGGAGTTGGCGGGGAGCTGTTTTTT. The chain links TRBV7-9 to TRBJ2-2, with 10 bases matching TRBD1. There are 15 residues in the CDR3. V dropped 11 bases and J dropped 7; count of bases not matched to a gene: 13. Germline CDR1 SEHNR, CDR2 FQNEAQ (reference sequence).

This clonotype was seen ten or more times. This CDR3 is CATSDQTGAQPQHF. CDR3 in DNA: TGTGCCACCAGTGACCAGACAGGGGCTCAGCCCCAGCATTTT. This rearrangement joins TRBV24-1 to TRBJ1-5; 8 nucleotides match TRBD1. From germline, CDR1 is KGHDR and CDR2 SFDVKD. V lost 4 bases, J lost 6 bases, and 4 bases stayed unmatched. The CDR3 has 14 residues.

This clonotype was detected only a few times. The rearrangement uses TRBV27 and TRBJ2-5, with D possibly being TRBD1 or TRBD2 (5 bases each). Germline CDR1 MNHEY, CDR2 SMNVEV (reference sequence). With 1 base removed from V and 2 bases from J, the gap between germline ends came to 14 bases. CDR3 size: 16 residues. CDR3 region: CASSLLGPQGQETQYF. The CDR3, as DNA: TGTGCCAGCAGTTTATTGGGACCGCAGGGACAAGAGACCCAGTACTTC.

The chain couples TRBV20-1 to TRBJ2-7; 8 bases agree with TRBD1. V was pared by 4 bases and J by 2 bases, with 7 bases of the junction left unmatched. CDR1 and CDR2 from the germline V gene are DFQATT and SNEGSKA (reference sequence). The CDR3 consists of 14 residues. This chain's CDR3 is CSAKQTGDPYEQYF. The CDR3 DNA sequence: TGCAGTGCTAAACAGACAGGGGACCCCTACGAGCAGTACTTC.

This clonotype has ten or more counts. This rearrangement joins TRBV12-3 or TRBV12-4 to TRBJ1-1; 7 nucleotides line up with TRBD1. V lost 2 bases and J lost 7; bases outside the gene matches: 4. This CDR3 region has 13 residues. The CDR3 nucleotides are TGTGCCAGCAGTTTAACGGGACAGAGTGAAGCTTTCTTT. It encodes CASSLTGQSEAFF.

The V call is TRBV20-1, the J call TRBJ2-1; D remains unclear. The V gene lost 6 bases and the J gene lost 1 base, with 10 bases spanning the gap. CDR3 length equals 13 residues. Germline assignment: CDR1 DFQATT and CDR2 SNEGSKA (reference sequence). CDR3: CSALGVSYNEQFF. In DNA form, the CDR3 reads TGCAGTGCCCTTGGGGTTTCCTACAATGAGCAGTTCTTC.

This chain connects TRBV12-3 or TRBV12-4 to TRBJ1-1; D is uncertain. The CDR3 totals 15 residues. Trimming pared 5 bases from V and 6 bases from J, leaving 19 bases between. CDR3 sequence reads: CASSTDTLGNAEAFF. CDR3 sequence (DNA): TGTGCCAGCAGTACCGACACCTTGGGGAATGCTGAAGCTTTCTTT.

This clonotype was counted once. The chain is built from TRBV5-1 and TRBJ2-5; D is ambiguous. The CDR3 is 14 amino acids. The germline gives CDR1 SGHRS, CDR2 YFSETQ. The germline V and J ends were trimmed by 4 bases and 0 bases, with 10 bases remaining between them. CDR3 sequence (DNA): TGCGCCAGCAGCCTGACACCTGACCAAGAGACCCAGTACTTC. It codes for CASSLTPDQETQYF. The variable domain in full, completed from reference TRBV5-1 and TRBJ2-5, reads KAGVTQTPRYLIKTRGQQVTLSCSPISGHRSVSWYQQTPGQGLQFLFEYFSETQRNKGNFPGRFSGRQFSNSRSEMNVSTLELGDSALYLCASSLTPDQETQYFGPGTRLLVL.

This chain links TRBV19 with TRBJ2-1; no reliable D call. CDR1 is LNHDA, CDR2 SQIVND, per germline (reference sequence). The CDR3 sequence is 10 residues long. Trimming stripped 10 bases from V and 10 bases from J, with 11 bases between. The CDR3 nucleotides are TGTGCCACCCGATTCGAGGAGCAGTTCTTC. This codes for CATRFEEQFF.

The sample holds a few counts of this clonotype. The V gene is TRBV12-3 or TRBV12-4, the J gene TRBJ2-7, with D tentatively TRBD1 (5 bases). CDR3 length: 15 amino acids. Trimming removed 3 bases from V and 3 bases from J, with 15 bases in between. In nucleotides, the CDR3 is TGTGCCAGCAGTTTCAGACAGCCTAGTAGCTACGAGCAGTACTTC. Residues: CASSFRQPSSYEQYF.

This clonotype has just a few counts. V and J are TRBV20-1 and TRBJ1-2; no reliable D call. CDR1 is DFQATT, CDR2 SNEGSKA, per germline (reference sequence). CDR3 length: 9 amino acids. CDR3 DNA sequence: TGCAGCTCCGAGAGGGGCTACACCTTC. Translating gives CSSERGYTF.

This clonotype was observed a few times. The CDR3 nucleotides are TGTGCCAGCAGCAAAGGGTCATTTACCGGGGAGCTGTTTTTT. This codes for CASSKGSFTGELFF. J is TRBJ2-2 and V is TRBV7-3; D gene ambiguous. The germline gives CDR1 SGHTA, CDR2 FQGTGA. The CDR3 length is 14 residues. Trimming took 5 bases from V and 5 from J, leaving 12 bases between them.

In this sample, this clonotype turned up a few times. J is TRBJ2-3 and V is TRBV19; a weak D match, TRBD1 (6 bases). V lost 6 bases, J lost 3 bases, and 13 bases lay in between. There are 14 residues in the CDR3. CDR1 is LNHDA, CDR2 SQIVND, per germline (reference sequence). The CDR3 DNA is TGTGCCAGTAGCCTTACAGGGCAGACAGATACGCAGTATTTT. This gives the protein CASSLTGQTDTQYF. Filled out from reference TRBV19 and TRBJ2-3, the complete variable domain reads DGGITQSPKYLFRKEGQNVTLSCEQNLNHDAMYWYRQDPGQGLRLIYYSQIVNDFQKGDIAEGYSVSREKKESFPLTVTSAQKNPTAFYLCASSLTGQTDTQYFGPGTRLTVL.

The chain has TRBV5-1 and TRBJ2-4, with 7 nucleotides matching TRBD2. The CDR3 loop spans 16 amino acids. V was pared by 4 bases and J by 5 bases, with 12 bases of the junction left unmatched. Germline-derived CDR1 and CDR2 are SGHRS and YFSETQ. The CDR3 loop reads CASSRYDGTIENIQYF. The CDR3 DNA reads TGCGCCAGCAGCAGATACGACGGGACTATTGAAAACATTCAGTACTTC. Supplemented by reference TRBV5-1 and TRBJ2-4, the full variable domain reads KAGVTQTPRYLIKTRGQQVTLSCSPISGHRSVSWYQQTPGQGLQFLFEYFSETQRNKGNFPGRFSGRQFSNSRSEMNVSTLELGDSALYLCASSRYDGTIENIQYFGAGTRLSVL.

The V and J genes are TRBV7-2 and TRBJ2-6; no firm D call. The CDR3 is 16 residues long. The V end was cut by 7 bases, the J end by 0 bases, with 13 bases between. Germline V CDR1 and CDR2: SGHTA, FQGNSA. The CDR3 coding sequence is TGTGCCAGCAACCACTTCAGCAACTCTGGGGCCAACGTCCTGACTTTC. It codes for CASNHFSNSGANVLTF.

A note on this clonotype: An end of the junction does not agree with germline; a read error may underlie this. The chain carries TRBV12-3 or TRBV12-4 and TRBJ2-7; TRBD1 aligns across 9 bases. This CDR3 is 12 amino acids long. The CDR3 region has the DNA TGTGCCAGCAGTCCCGTTGGGGACAGGGTGAACTTC. It codes for CASSPVGDRVNF.

The J gene is TRBJ2-1, the V gene TRBV29-1, with a weak D call TRBD1 (6 bases). The CDR3 length is 12 residues. V lost 8 bases to trimming and J lost 6 bases, with 14 bases between them. Germline V lookup: CDR1 SQVTM, CDR2 ANQGSEA. The DNA of the CDR3 is TGCAGCTCGTCCGGGACACCCAATGAGCAGTTCTTC. Protein: CSSSGTPNEQFF.

The genes are TRBV18 and TRBJ2-3, with a possible D match to TRBD2 (5 bases). The CDR3 covers 15 residues. Germline CDR1 reads KGHSH; CDR2 reads LQKENI. V was cut by 3 bases and J by 0 bases, with 10 bases left in between. As DNA, the CDR3 is TGTGCCAGCTCACCTTGGACGGGGAGCACAGATACGCAGTATTTT. This gives the protein CASSPWTGSTDTQYF.

This clonotype was picked up a small number of times. The rearrangement uses TRBV19 and TRBJ2-1, with TRBD1 identical over 7 bases. The ends lost 4 bases at V and 2 bases at J; junction bases unmatched: 8. Germline V gene data show CDR1 as LNHDA and CDR2 as SQIVND (reference sequence). The length of the CDR3 is 16 residues. The CDR3 loop reads CASSTTGTAPYNEQFF. DNA for the CDR3: TGTGCCAGTAGTACAACCGGGACAGCACCCTACAATGAGCAGTTCTTC. The full variable domain, with the rest looked up from reference TRBV19 and TRBJ2-1, is DGGITQSPKYLFRKEGQNVTLSCEQNLNHDAMYWYRQDPGQGLRLIYYSQIVNDFQKGDIAEGYSVSREKKESFPLTVTSAQKNPTAFYLCASSTTGTAPYNEQFFGPGTRLTVL.

The rearrangement joins TRBV7-9 to TRBJ2-7, with TRBD1 as a possible D gene (5 bases). CDR3 size: 14 residues. Germline V gene data show CDR1 as SEHNR and CDR2 as FQNEAQ (reference sequence). V was trimmed by 0 bases and J by 2 bases, leaving 8 bases between them. The CDR3 region is CASSLAGATYEQYF. In nucleotides, the CDR3 is TGTGCCAGCAGCTTAGCAGGGGCCACCTACGAGCAGTACTTC.

This rearrangement joins TRBV5-1 to TRBJ1-1; perhaps TRBD1 as D (5 bases). CDR3 length: 12 residues. With 6 bases removed from V and 1 base from J, the gap between germline ends came to 7 bases. The germline V gene encodes CDR1 SGHRS and CDR2 YFSETQ. The CDR3 sequence: CASTGGNTEAFF. For the CDR3, the DNA is TGCGCCAGCACCGGGGGGAACACTGAAGCTTTCTTT.

In regard to this clonotype: It may be a read error: a sequence one base away is much more abundant. The chain recombines TRBV25-1 with TRBJ1-2; no definite D call. Germline values: CDR1 MGHDK, CDR2 SYGVNS. Between the trimmed V and J ends, which lost 4 bases and 0 bases, there was a span of 3 bases. The CDR3 has 12 residues. Here the CDR3 DNA reads TGTGCCAGCAGTGCAACTAACTATGGCTACACCTTC. It translates to CASSATNYGYTF.